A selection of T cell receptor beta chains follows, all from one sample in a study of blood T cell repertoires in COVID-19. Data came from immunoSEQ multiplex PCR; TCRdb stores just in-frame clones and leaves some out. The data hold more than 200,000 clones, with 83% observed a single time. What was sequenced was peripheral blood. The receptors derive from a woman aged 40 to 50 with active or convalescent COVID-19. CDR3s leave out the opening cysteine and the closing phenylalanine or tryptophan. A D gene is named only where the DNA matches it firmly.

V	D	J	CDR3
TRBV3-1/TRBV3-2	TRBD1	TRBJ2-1	ASSPRTGSYNEQF
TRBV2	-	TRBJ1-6	ASIPDLGALDNSPLH
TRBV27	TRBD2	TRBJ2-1	ASSWGAGGNYNEQF
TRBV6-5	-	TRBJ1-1	ASSYHRGGSAF
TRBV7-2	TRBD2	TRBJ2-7	ASSLGPGGVYEQY
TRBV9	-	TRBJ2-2	ASSRNTGELF
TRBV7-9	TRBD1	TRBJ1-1	ASSWVTGRTEAF
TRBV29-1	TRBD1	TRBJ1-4	SVEVGQVEKLF
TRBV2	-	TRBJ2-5	ASSRTRSLQETQY
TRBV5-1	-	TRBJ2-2	ASSFTGEEDTGELF